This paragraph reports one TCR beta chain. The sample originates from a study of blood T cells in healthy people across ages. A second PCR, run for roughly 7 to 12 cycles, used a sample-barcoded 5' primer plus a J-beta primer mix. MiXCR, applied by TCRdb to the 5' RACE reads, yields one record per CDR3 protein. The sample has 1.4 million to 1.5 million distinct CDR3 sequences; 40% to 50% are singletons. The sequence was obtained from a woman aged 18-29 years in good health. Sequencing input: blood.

For the CDR3, the DNA is TGTGCCAGCAAATCCCAAACACCCTTGGGTCAGCCCCAGCATTTT. Its translation is CASKSQTPLGQPQHF. The rearrangement links TRBV6-6 to TRBJ1-5; unclear D gene. The CDR3 has 15 amino acids. Germline CDR1 reads MNHNY; CDR2 reads SVGAGI (reference sequence). Trimming took 7 bases from V and 6 from J, leaving 19 bases between them.